Shown below are 2 T cell receptor beta chains from a single sample sequenced in a study of blood T cells in healthy people across ages. The second PCR ran about 6 to 12 cycles with a sample-barcoded 5' primer and J-beta primers. TCRdb independently ran MiXCR on the 5' RACE reads; one entry per CDR3 protein. The table records 1.5 million to 2 million distinct CDR3 sequences, about 39% of them present only once. The sequenced sample consisted of blood. The receptors come from a human donor in good health.

The CDR3 reads CATARNNEQFF. The CDR3 region has the DNA TGTGCCACCGCCCGAAACAATGAGCAGTTCTTC. This chain links TRBV24-1 with TRBJ2-1; D is unresolved. This CDR3 has 11 residues. Germline-derived CDR1 and CDR2 are KGHDR and SFDVKD. Trimming removed 9 bases at V and 5 bases at J, with 7 bases between.

The chain recombines TRBV20-1 with TRBJ2-3, with D perhaps matching TRBD2 (6 bases). Looked up from germline, CDR1 is DFQATT and CDR2 is SNEGSKA (reference sequence). This CDR3 contains 17 residues. The ends were cut back, 6 bases at V and 0 bases at J, with 22 bases in the middle. The CDR3 nucleotides are TGCAGTGCCGTCGCGGGACTCCAAAAAACTAGCACAGATACGCAGTATTTT. It encodes CSAVAGLQKTSTDTQYF.